This TCR beta chain derives from a study of CXCR3-negative and CXCR3-positive naive CD8 T cells. Study context: Collectively, the libraries yielded roughly 150 million TRB reads in total, at about 1.5 +/- 0.3 million per library. Study-wide results and caveats: Naive cells that were CXCR3-negative or CXCR3-positive used TRBV-TRBJ genes alike, while memory cells diverged. The TRB CDR3s that CXCR3-positive naive cells carried were more hydrophobic than those of CXCR3-negative naive cells.

In the case of this clonotype: The antigen is not known.

CDR1 is SGHVS, CDR2 FQNEAQ, per germline. The CDR3 runs to 15 residues. Preparation of TRB cDNA libraries relied on 5' RACE carrying UMI labels. Each CDR3 protein gets one entry in TCRdb, which reprocessed the 5' RACE reads and gives no DNA. The data include 120,000 to 150,000 distinct CDR3 sequences; the top ten clones carry about 0.28%. Sequencing input: naive CXCR3+ CD8+ T cells from blood. The subset here: CD45RO-CCR7+CD27+CD95- naive CD8+ T cells expressing CXCR3 (TNR3+). The rearrangement uses TRBV7-8 and TRBJ2-3. The origin of this receptor is a human donor in good health. Some clones in this sample may be carry-over from other donors' samples. CDR3: CASSLGFWSTDTQYF.